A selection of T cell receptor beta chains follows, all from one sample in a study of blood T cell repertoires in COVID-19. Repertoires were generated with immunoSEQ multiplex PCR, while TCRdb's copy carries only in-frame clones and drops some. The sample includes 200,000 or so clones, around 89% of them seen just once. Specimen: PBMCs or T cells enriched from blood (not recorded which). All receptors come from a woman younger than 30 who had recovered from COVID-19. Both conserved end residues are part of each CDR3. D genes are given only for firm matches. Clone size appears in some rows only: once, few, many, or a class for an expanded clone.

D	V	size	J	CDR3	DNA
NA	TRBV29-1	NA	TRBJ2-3	CSVSYRETDTQYF	TGCAGCGTTTCCTACAGGGAAACAGATACGCAGTATTTT
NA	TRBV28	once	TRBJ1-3	CASSPPQGNTIYF	TGTGCCAGCAGTCCCCCACAAGGAAACACCATATATTTT
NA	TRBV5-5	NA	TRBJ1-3	CASSPGGSGNTIYF	TGTGCCAGCAGCCCGGGGGGATCTGGAAACACCATATATTTT
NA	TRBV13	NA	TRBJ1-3	CASSLSGARNTIYF	TGTGCCAGCAGCTTAAGTGGGGCGCGAAACACCATATATTTT
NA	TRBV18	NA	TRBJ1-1	CASSPPRAGVMNTEAFF	TGTGCCAGCTCACCACCGAGGGCCGGTGTCATGAACACTGAAGCTTTCTTT
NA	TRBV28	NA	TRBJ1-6	CASSLSPSFHNSPLHF	TGTGCCAGCAGTTTATCCCCCTCTTTTCATAATTCACCCCTCCACTTT
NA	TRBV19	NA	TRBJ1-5	CATKPSGVSNQPQHF	TGTGCCACCAAGCCCTCGGGGGTGAGCAATCAGCCCCAGCATTTT
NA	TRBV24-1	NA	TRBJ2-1	CATSGRIGEQFF	TGTGCCACCAGTGGCCGGATCGGGGAGCAGTTCTTC
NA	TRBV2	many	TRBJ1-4	CASSDHRENEKLFF	TGTGCCAGCAGTGATCACAGGGAGAATGAAAAACTGTTTTTT
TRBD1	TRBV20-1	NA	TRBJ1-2	CSASWGDRGNYGYTF	TGCAGTGCTAGTTGGGGGGACAGGGGAAACTATGGCTACACCTTC
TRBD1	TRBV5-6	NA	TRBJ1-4	CASSLPGTGEEKLFF	TGTGCCAGCAGCTTGCCCGGGACAGGGGAAGAAAAACTGTTTTTT
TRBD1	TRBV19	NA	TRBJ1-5	CASREDRGGSNQPQHF	TGTGCCAGTAGGGAAGACAGGGGAGGTAGCAATCAGCCCCAGCATTTT
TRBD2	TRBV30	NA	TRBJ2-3	CAWSMAVAGVTDTQYF	TGTGCCTGGAGTATGGCCGTGGCGGGGGTCACAGATACGCAGTATTTT
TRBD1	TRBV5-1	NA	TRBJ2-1	CASFRTGNNEQFF	TGCGCCAGCTTTCGGACAGGGAACAATGAGCAGTTCTTC
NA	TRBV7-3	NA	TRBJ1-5	CASSLKGSGSPQHF	TGTGCCAGCAGCTTAAAGGGGTCAGGGTCGCCCCAGCATTTT
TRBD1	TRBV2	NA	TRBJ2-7	CASSGQGVYEQYF	TGTGCCAGCAGTGGACAGGGGGTCTACGAGCAGTACTTC
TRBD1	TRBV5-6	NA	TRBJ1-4	CASSFGTANEKLFF	TGTGCCAGCAGCTTTGGGACAGCAAATGAAAAACTGTTTTTT
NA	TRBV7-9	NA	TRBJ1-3	CASSLGAGVSGNTIYF	TGTGCCAGCAGCTTAGGGGCAGGGGTCTCTGGAAACACCATATATTTT
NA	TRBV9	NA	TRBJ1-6	CASSVVPGPIGPLHF	TGTGCCAGCAGCGTAGTTCCAGGGCCGATTGGACCCCTCCACTTT
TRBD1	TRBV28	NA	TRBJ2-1	CASSKGQGVVNEQFF	TGTGCCAGCAGTAAGGGACAGGGGGTGGTTAATGAGCAGTTCTTC
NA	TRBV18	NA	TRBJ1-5	CASSRDIGNQPQHF	TGTGCCAGCTCACGCGACATTGGCAATCAGCCCCAGCATTTT
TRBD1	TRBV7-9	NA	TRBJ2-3	CASSLGAGTASADTQYF	TGTGCCAGCAGCTTAGGCGCCGGGACAGCAAGCGCAGATACGCAGTATTTT
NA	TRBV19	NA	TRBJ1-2	CASSIGGNYGYTF	TGTGCCAGTAGCATCGGGGGGAACTATGGCTACACCTTC
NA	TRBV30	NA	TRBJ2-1	CAWRFSLVISNEQFF	TGTGCCTGGAGGTTTTCGCTAGTGATTTCCAATGAGCAGTTCTTC
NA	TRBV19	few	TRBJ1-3	CASRETMRNTIYF	TGTGCCAGTCGGGAAACGATGCGAAACACCATATATTTT
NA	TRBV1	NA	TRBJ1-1	CTSSQEKYSAEAFF	TGCACCAGCAGCCAAGAAAAGTATTCGGCTGAAGCTTTCTTT
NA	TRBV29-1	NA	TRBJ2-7	CSVGAPYEQYF	TGCAGCGTGGGAGCCCCCTACGAGCAGTACTTC
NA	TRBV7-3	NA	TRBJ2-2	CASSLLAGAGELFF	TGTGCCAGCAGCTTACTAGCTGGGGCCGGGGAGCTGTTTTTT
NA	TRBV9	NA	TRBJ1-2	CASSASVYGYTF	TGTGCCAGCAGCGCCAGCGTGTATGGCTACACCTTC
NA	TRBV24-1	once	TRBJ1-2	CATSDFGEEGYTF	TGTGCCACCAGTGATTTCGGGGAGGAGGGCTACACCTTC
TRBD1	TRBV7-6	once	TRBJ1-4	CASSSGQGIEKLFF	TGTGCCAGCAGCTCCGGACAGGGGATTGAAAAACTGTTTTTT
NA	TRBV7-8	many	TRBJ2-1	CASSPFRGITYNEQFF	TGTGCCAGCAGCCCGTTCAGGGGCATTACCTACAATGAGCAGTTCTTC
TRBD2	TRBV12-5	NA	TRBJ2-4	CASGINGGTNIQYF	TGTGCTAGTGGCATAAACGGGGGGACAAACATTCAGTACTTC
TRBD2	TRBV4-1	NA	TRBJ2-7	CASSHPGGLSNYEQYF	TGCGCCAGCAGCCACCCGGGGGGGCTCTCGAACTACGAGCAGTACTTC
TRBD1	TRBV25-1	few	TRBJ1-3	CASEGTALGNTIYF	TGTGCCAGCGAAGGGACAGCACTTGGAAACACCATATATTTT
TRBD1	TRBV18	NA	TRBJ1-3	CASSRTAWRDSSGNTIYF	TGTGCCAGCTCACGTACTGCATGGCGGGACAGCTCTGGAAACACCATATATTTT
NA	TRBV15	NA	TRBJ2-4	CATSRDPQGHKNIQYF	TGTGCCACCAGCAGAGATCCACAGGGACACAAAAACATTCAGTACTTC
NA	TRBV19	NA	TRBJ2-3	CASSGVPMRTDTQYF	TGTGCCAGCTCAGGGGTCCCCATGCGCACAGATACGCAGTATTTT
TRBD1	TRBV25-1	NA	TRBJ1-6	CASSETKDRSLHF	TGTGCCAGCAGTGAAACAAAGGACAGGTCCCTCCACTTT
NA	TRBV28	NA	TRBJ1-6	CASSSPQGSYNSPLHF	TGTGCCAGCAGTTCCCCCCAGGGCTCCTATAATTCACCCCTCCACTTT
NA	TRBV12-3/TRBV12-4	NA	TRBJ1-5	CASSFSNGQPQHF	TGTGCCAGCAGTTTTAGTAACGGTCAGCCCCAGCATTTT
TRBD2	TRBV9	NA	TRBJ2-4	CASSSREGLQYF	TGTGCCAGCAGCTCCCGGGAGGGACTTCAGTACTTC
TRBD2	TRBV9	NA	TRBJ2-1	CASSAGLAGGNEQFF	TGTGCCAGCAGCGCTGGACTAGCGGGAGGCAATGAGCAGTTCTTC
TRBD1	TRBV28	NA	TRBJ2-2	CASRLRDRPTGELFF	TGTGCCAGCCGCCTCCGGGACAGGCCAACCGGGGAGCTGTTTTTT
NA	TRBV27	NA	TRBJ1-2	CASSFLRSGRMGGYTF	TGTGCCAGCAGTTTCTTACGGTCCGGGAGGATGGGAGGCTACACCTTC
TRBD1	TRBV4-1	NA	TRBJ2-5	CASSQAGGTLETQYF	TGCGCCAGCAGCCAAGCAGGGGGAACGTTGGAGACCCAGTACTTC
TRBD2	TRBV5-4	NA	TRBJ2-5	CASSLSGGKETQYF	TGTGCCAGCAGCTTGTCGGGGGGAAAAGAGACCCAGTACTTC
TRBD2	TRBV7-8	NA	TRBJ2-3	CASSFLVAGESDTQYF	TGTGCCAGCAGTTTCCTAGTAGCGGGGGAATCAGATACGCAGTATTTT